This T cell receptor (beta chain) emerged from a study of blood T cell repertoires in COVID-19. About the study: Specimens from acute and convalescent COVID-19 originated in the United States, Italy and Spain.

In the authors' workflow: Quantification of nucleated cells was approximated via reference gene primer amplification. Sequencing used immunoSEQ multiplex PCR; TCRdb keeps in-frame clones, though not all of them. D and trimming were read from the DNA, whereas the V and J calls and clone size are those reported in that table. The sample lists about 130,000 clones; around 80% were seen once. Germline V CDR1 and CDR2: SGHKS, YYEKEE (reference sequence). The CDR3 spans 16 residues. Trimming removed 3 bases at V and 6 bases at J, with 16 bases between. This clone showed up just once. The clonotype comes from a man between 65 and 85 years old with acute or convalescent COVID-19. The sequencing sample was made of peripheral blood. The chain combines TRBV5-5 with TRBJ1-6, with a weak D call TRBD1 (5 bases). CDR3 protein: CASSSRRGGANSPLHF. The CDR3 nucleotides read TGTGCCAGCAGCTCCCGTCGGGGAGGGGCTAATTCACCCCTCCACTTT. Drawing the rest from reference TRBV5-5 and TRBJ1-6, the complete variable domain is DAGVTQSPTHLIKTRGQQVTLRCSPISGHKSVSWYQQVLGQGPQFIFQYYEKEERGRGNFPDRFSARQFPNYSSELNVNALLLGDSALYLCASSSRRGGANSPLHFGNGTRLTVT.